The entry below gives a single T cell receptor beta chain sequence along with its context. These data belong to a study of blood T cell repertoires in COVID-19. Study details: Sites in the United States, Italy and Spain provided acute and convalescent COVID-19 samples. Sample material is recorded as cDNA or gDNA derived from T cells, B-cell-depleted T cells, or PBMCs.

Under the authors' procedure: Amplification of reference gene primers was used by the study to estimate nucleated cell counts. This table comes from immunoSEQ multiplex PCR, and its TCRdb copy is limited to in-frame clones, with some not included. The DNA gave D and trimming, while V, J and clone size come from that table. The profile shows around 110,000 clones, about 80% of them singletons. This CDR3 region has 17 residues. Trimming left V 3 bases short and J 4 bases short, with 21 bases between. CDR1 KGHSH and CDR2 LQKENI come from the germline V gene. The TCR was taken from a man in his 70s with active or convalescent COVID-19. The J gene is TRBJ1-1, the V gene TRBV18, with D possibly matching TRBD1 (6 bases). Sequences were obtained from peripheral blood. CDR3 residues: CASSPLDSRASVTEAFF. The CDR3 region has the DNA TGTGCCAGCTCACCCCTGGACAGCCGGGCCTCGGTCACTGAAGCTTTCTTT.